A single sample is the source of the 12 T cell receptor beta chains below, sequenced in a study of response to subunit inactivated influenza vaccine. In TCRdb, the RT-PCR reads were re-called with MiXCR into one record per CDR3 protein. The sample has some 500,000 distinct CDR3 sequences; roughly 27% are singletons. Sample: CD4+ T cells sorted from PBMCs, taken less than 6 days after vaccination. The origin of the receptors is a man aged 50 to 59 who received an inactivated influenza vaccine.

This clonotype was observed a handful of times. The V and J genes are TRBV5-1 and TRBJ2-3; maybe TRBD2 (6 bases). V was trimmed by 1 base and J by 8 bases, leaving 17 bases between them. The CDR3 sequence is 15 residues long. From germline, CDR1 is SGHRS and CDR2 YFSETQ. The CDR3, as DNA: TGCGCCAGCAGCTTGAAGGACTACCTATCGGGTACGCAGTATTTT. Protein sequence: CASSLKDYLSGTQYF.

The rearrangement joins TRBV7-2 to TRBJ1-5; 7 positions match TRBD1. V lost 5 bases, J lost 1 base, and 5 bases stayed unmatched. The CDR3 has 15 residues. Germline V gives CDR1 SGHTA, CDR2 FQGNSA. The CDR3 protein is CASSRQGVSNQPQHF. CDR3 coding DNA: TGTGCCAGCAGCAGACAGGGCGTGAGCAATCAGCCCCAGCATTTT.

The chain employs TRBV4-3 and TRBJ1-4; D ambiguous. Germline assignment: CDR1 LGHNA and CDR2 YSLEER. Trimming took 0 bases from V and 0 from J, leaving 8 bases between them. This CDR3 has 16 residues. CDR3 amino acids: CASSQEFVATNEKLFF. As DNA, the CDR3 is TGCGCCAGCAGCCAAGAATTTGTTGCAACTAATGAAAAACTGTTTTTT.

The rearrangement links TRBV12-3 or TRBV12-4 to TRBJ1-1; TRBD1 is a possible D gene (5 bases). V lost 3 bases to trimming and J lost 2 bases, with 13 bases between them. The CDR3 extends over 15 amino acids. The CDR3 nucleotides are TGTGCCAGCAGTTTTGGGACTCGGGCCAACACTGAAGCTTTCTTT. Translated: CASSFGTRANTEAFF.

The V call is TRBV12-3 or TRBV12-4, the J call TRBJ1-5; D remains ambiguous. The CDR3 spans 12 residues. Trimming cost V 1 base and J 6 bases, with 4 bases left between them. The CDR3 here is CASSLGVQPQHF. The CDR3, as DNA: TGTGCCAGCAGTTTAGGGGTTCAGCCCCAGCATTTT.

The rearrangement uses TRBV13 and TRBJ1-2, with a tentative D call TRBD1 (6 bases). Germline CDR1 reads PRHDT; CDR2 reads FYEKMQ (reference sequence). V was pared by 2 bases and J by 6 bases, with 10 bases between. The CDR3 consists of 13 residues. The CDR3 bases are TGTGCCAGCAGCTTAAGGACAGAAAATGGCTACACCTTC. Translating gives CASSLRTENGYTF.

This clonotype has a handful of counts. This rearrangement joins TRBV5-1 to TRBJ2-1; no reliable D call. The V end was cut by 0 bases, the J end by 6 bases, with 13 bases between. CDR3 size: 15 residues. Germline V gene lookup returns CDR1 SGHRS and CDR2 YFSETQ. CDR3 in amino acids: CASSLGGGGVNEQFF. DNA for the CDR3: TGCGCCAGCAGCTTGGGAGGCGGTGGGGTCAATGAGCAGTTCTTC. The full variable domain, with the rest looked up from reference TRBV5-1 and TRBJ2-1, is KAGVTQTPRYLIKTRGQQVTLSCSPISGHRSVSWYQQTPGQGLQFLFEYFSETQRNKGNFPGRFSGRQFSNSRSEMNVSTLELGDSALYLCASSLGGGGVNEQFFGPGTRLTVL.

There are a few counts of this clonotype. The genes are TRBV7-2 and TRBJ2-1; TRBD2 aligns across 9 bases. Trimming took 1 base from V and 8 from J; bases not matched to a gene: 9. The CDR3 spans 16 residues. Germline loops: CDR1 SGHTA, CDR2 FQGNSA. CDR3 DNA: TGTGCCAGCAGCTTAGACGGCGGGAGGGGTAGATATGAGCAGTTCTTC. It yields the protein CASSLDGGRGRYEQFF.

This clonotype has only a few counts. The chain joins TRBV6-2 or TRBV6-3 to TRBJ2-1, with TRBD2 matching 11 bases. The ends lost 0 bases at V and 9 bases at J; junction bases unmatched: 7. CDR3 length equals 16 residues. Germline lookup yields CDR1 MNHEY and CDR2 SVGEGT. CDR3 coding DNA: TGTGCCAGCAGTTACTCGGGTAGCGGGAGGGCCCGTGAGCAGTTCTTC. The encoded protein is CASSYSGSGRAREQFF.

CDR3 DNA: TGTGCCAGCAGCGTTGGCGGGACATCAGCCACAGATACGCAGTATTTT. Its translation: CASSVGGTSATDTQYF. The rearrangement joins TRBV9 to TRBJ2-3; D might be TRBD1 or TRBD2, each matching 6 bases. The germline CDR1 and CDR2 sequences are SGDLS and YYNGEE. Trimming left V 2 bases short and J 2 bases short, with 15 bases between. The CDR3 length is 16 residues. The entire variable domain, with the rest obtained from reference TRBV9 and TRBJ2-3, is as follows: DSGVTQTPKHLITATGQRVTLRCSPRSGDLSVYWYQQSLDQGLQFLIQYYNGEERAKGNILERFSAQQFPDLHSELNLSSLELGDSALYFCASSVGGTSATDTQYFGPGTRLTVL.

V is TRBV6-6 and J is TRBJ1-2; 9 nucleotides align to TRBD1. V lost 6 bases, J lost 8 bases, and 1 base stayed unmatched. The CDR3 runs 11 residues. Looked up from germline, CDR1 is MNHNY and CDR2 is SVGAGI (reference sequence). Written as DNA, the CDR3 is TGTGCCAGCAGCACAGGGGGCGGCTACACCTTC. Encoded protein: CASSTGGGYTF.

Here the CDR3 DNA reads TGCAGCGTTGACACAGGGAGACCTCAAGAGACCCAGTACTTC. Translating it yields CSVDTGRPQETQYF. The chain is built from TRBV29-1 and TRBJ2-5, with D possibly TRBD1 on 6 matching bases. Germline CDR1 is SQVTM and CDR2 is ANQGSEA. V lost 3 bases to trimming and J lost 2 bases, with 13 bases between them. The length of the CDR3 is 14 residues.